One and the same sample provided the 24 T cell receptor beta chains below, sequenced in a study of T cell responses to AZD1222 COVID-19 vaccine. Profiled with immunoSEQ multiplex PCR; TCRdb holds only in-frame clones, not every one. The table lists 93,000 or so clones, 90% to 95% of them singletons. Sample: peripheral blood, taken on day 0 of AZD1222 vaccination. The receptors originated from an adult in good health.

The chain uses TRBV5-8 and TRBJ1-3; D unclear. Germline loops: CDR1 SGHTS, CDR2 YDEGEE. The CDR3 extends over 13 amino acids. V was cut by 2 bases and J by 2 bases, with 5 bases left in between. CDR3 DNA sequence: TGTGCCAGCAGCTTTGGGGCTGGAAACACCATATATTTT. Its translation is CASSFGAGNTIYF.

The V call is TRBV7-3, the J call TRBJ2-1; possible D gene TRBD2, 5 bases. The CDR3 runs 13 residues. Germline V gene sequence: CDR1 SGHTA, CDR2 FQGTGA. V gave up 2 bases and J gave up 9 bases, with 11 bases separating them. CDR3 sequence (DNA): TGTGCCAGCAGCTTAGGAGGTTGGGGTGAGCAGTTCTTC. This gives the protein CASSLGGWGEQFF.

J is TRBJ2-1 and V is TRBV4-1, with 8 bases that match TRBD2. CDR3 length: 14 residues. Germline V lookup: CDR1 MGHRA, CDR2 YSYEKL. Trimming cost V 1 base and J 5 bases; bases outside gene matches: 1. The CDR3 loop reads CASSQGLANNEQFF. The CDR3 coding sequence is TGCGCCAGCAGCCAAGGACTAGCGAACAATGAGCAGTTCTTC.

The V call is TRBV18, the J call TRBJ2-5; D unclear. V lost 0 bases and J lost 4, with 6 bases in between. This CDR3 spans 13 amino acids. CDR1 and CDR2 (germline): KGHSH, LQKENI. The CDR3 bases are TGTGCCAGCTCACCACCTCTACGAGAGACCCAGTACTTC. Residues: CASSPPLRETQYF. Using reference TRBV18 and TRBJ2-5 for the parts outside the CDR3, the full variable domain is NAGVMQNPRHLVRRRGQEARLRCSPMKGHSHVYWYRQLPEEGLKFMVYLQKENIIDESGMPKERFSAEFPKEGPSILRIQQVVRGDSAAYFCASSPPLRETQYFGPGTRLLVL.

The CDR3 nucleotides read TGTGCCAGCAGACCCCGTTGGGTTTCGGGTTCACCCCTCCACTTT. This encodes CASRPRWVSGSPLHF. The V gene is TRBV27, the J gene TRBJ1-6; D gene ambiguous. The V end was cut by 6 bases, the J end by 9 bases, with 18 bases between. CDR3 size: 15 residues. CDR1 is MNHEY, CDR2 SMNVEV, per germline (reference sequence).

The chain carries TRBV7-8 and TRBJ1-3; D is ambiguous. CDR3 length: 14 residues. V lost 1 base and J 0 bases, leaving 4 bases between the germline ends. Germline V lookup: CDR1 SGHVS, CDR2 FQNEAQ. The CDR3 DNA reads as TGTGCCAGCAGCTTAGGGCCCTCTGGAAACACCATATATTTT. Encoded protein: CASSLGPSGNTIYF.

J is TRBJ1-2 and V is TRBV11-2, with D perhaps TRBD1 (6 bases). Germline V gives CDR1 SGHAT, CDR2 FQNNGV. The CDR3 extends over 15 amino acids. The V gene lost 4 bases and the J gene lost 3 bases, with 15 bases spanning the gap. The chain's CDR3 is CASSYLGGAHYGYTF. CDR3 sequence (DNA): TGTGCCAGCAGCTACCTCGGGGGGGCGCACTATGGCTACACCTTC.

The count of this clone is one. The rearrangement links TRBV7-8 to TRBJ1-1; 9 positions match TRBD1. Germline trimming cut 5 bases from V and 3 bases from J; bases unmatched to any gene: 7. This CDR3 is built from 15 residues. CDR1 SGHVS and CDR2 FQNEAQ come from the germline V gene. In DNA form, the CDR3 reads TGTGCCAGCAGCCCGGGACAGGGCCGGTACACTGAAGCTTTCTTT. Encoded protein: CASSPGQGRYTEAFF.

This chain connects TRBV14 to TRBJ2-7; 12 bases fit TRBD2. CDR1 is SGHDN, CDR2 FVKESK, per germline. Trimming at V came to 4 bases and at J to 0 bases, leaving 4 bases not matched to a gene. The CDR3 loop spans 16 amino acids. The CDR3: CASSPSSGGGSYEQYF. As DNA, the CDR3 is TGTGCCAGCAGCCCTTCTAGCGGGGGGGGCTCCTACGAGCAGTACTTC.

The chain is built from TRBV7-2 and TRBJ2-1; D may match TRBD1 or TRBD2 (5 bases each). The germline CDR1 and CDR2 sequences are SGHTA and FQGNSA. The CDR3 is 17 amino acids. The V end lost 3 bases, the J end lost 0 bases, and 15 bases lay between the germline ends. The CDR3 loop reads CASSFRGGAVSYNEQFF. CDR3 coding DNA: TGTGCCAGCAGCTTTCGGGGCGGAGCGGTCTCCTACAATGAGCAGTTCTTC.

This clone was seen more than once but under ten times. The chain joins TRBV30 to TRBJ2-1, with D uncertain. Trimming took 5 bases from V and 5 from J, leaving 19 bases between them. This CDR3 has 15 residues. Germline V CDR1 and CDR2: GTSNPN, SVGIG (reference sequence). The CDR3 sequence is CAWGPGPDVNNEQFF. The CDR3 coding sequence is TGTGCCTGGGGACCGGGCCCCGACGTCAACAATGAGCAGTTCTTC.

This clone was found once. The chain carries TRBV18 and TRBJ1-6, with D possibly being TRBD1 (5 bases). The V end lost 1 base, the J end lost 5 bases, and 9 bases lay between the germline ends. The CDR3 consists of 15 residues. Germline CDR1 and CDR2: KGHSH and LQKENI. The CDR3: CASSPLGTDNSPLHF. CDR3 nucleotides: TGTGCCAGCTCACCACTAGGGACGGATAATTCACCCCTCCACTTT.

V usage is TRBV18 and J usage is TRBJ2-1, with D tentatively TRBD1 (6 bases). The CDR3 is made up of 13 amino acids. Deletions cut 2 bases from V and 9 bases from J, with 11 bases between. Germline values: CDR1 KGHSH, CDR2 LQKENI. As DNA, the CDR3 is TGTGCCAGCTCACCAGACAGGAGCGGTGAGCAGTTCTTC. It codes for CASSPDRSGEQFF.

The chain couples TRBV7-2 to TRBJ2-4; no clear D. The CDR3 runs 16 residues. Trimming stripped 5 bases from V and 0 bases from J, with 14 bases between. Germline V lookup: CDR1 SGHTA, CDR2 FQGNSA. This chain's CDR3 is CASSPGPLIAKNIQYF. The CDR3 DNA is TGTGCCAGCAGCCCCGGGCCTCTTATAGCCAAAAACATTCAGTACTTC.

The rearrangement uses TRBV29-1 and TRBJ1-1; weak D call: TRBD1 (5 bases). The CDR3 loop spans 11 amino acids. Per the germline V gene, CDR1 is SQVTM and CDR2 is ANQGSEA. Deletions cut 5 bases from V and 7 bases from J, with 11 bases between. CDR3 DNA: TGCAGCGTTAAAAACACAGGTGAAGCTTTCTTT. This translates into CSVKNTGEAFF.

The rearrangement links TRBV7-6 to TRBJ1-6, with 11 bases aligning to TRBD1. The CDR3 contains 14 residues. Per germline, CDR1 SGHVS and CDR2 FNYEAQ. V shed 3 bases and J 10 bases; nucleotides not matched to a gene: 2. CDR3 loop: CASSLGQGGSPLHF. CDR3 in DNA: TGTGCCAGCAGCTTGGGACAGGGGGGCTCACCCCTCCACTTT.

The chain combines TRBV5-5 with TRBJ2-7, with D possibly being TRBD1 (5 bases). Germline loops: CDR1 SGHKS, CDR2 YYEKEE (reference sequence). The length of the CDR3 is 12 residues. Trimming took 0 bases from V and 12 from J, leaving 13 bases between them. The CDR3 bases are TGTGCCAGCAGCTTGGGGTTGAAGGGGCCGTACTTC. Amino acid sequence: CASSLGLKGPYF.

This chain connects TRBV7-2 to TRBJ2-7; 10 nucleotides match TRBD2. The V and J ends lost 3 bases and 0 bases, in that order; junction bases with no gene match: 5. This CDR3 is 16 amino acids long. CDR1 and CDR2 from the germline V gene are SGHTA and FQGNSA. DNA for the CDR3: TGTGCCAGCAGCTTCGTGACTAGCGGGCACTCCTACGAGCAGTACTTC. Protein product: CASSFVTSGHSYEQYF.

The chain is built from TRBV5-4 and TRBJ2-7; the match to TRBD2 covers 10 bases. Germline V gene sequence: CDR1 SGHNT, CDR2 YYREEE (reference sequence). This CDR3 spans 15 amino acids. The V segment lost 4 bases and the J segment 2 bases; nucleotides outside the gene matches: 6. The CDR3 DNA follows: TGTGCCAGCAGCCCGGGGGGGACTAGCGCCTACGAGCAGTACTTC. Amino acid sequence: CASSPGGTSAYEQYF.

The J gene is TRBJ2-3, the V gene TRBV5-1; 10 positions match TRBD2. CDR1 SGHRS and CDR2 YFSETQ come from the germline V gene. The CDR3 is 16 amino acids. V lost 0 bases, J lost 6 bases, and 7 bases stayed unmatched. The CDR3 loop reads CASSLGGTSEWDTQYF. Written as DNA, the CDR3 is TGCGCCAGCAGCTTGGGAGGGACTAGCGAGTGGGATACGCAGTATTTT.

Comment on this clone: Other DNA sequences of this sample code for an identical CDR3. V usage is TRBV6-5 and J usage is TRBJ1-2; D is perhaps TRBD1 (5 bases). Trimming pared 0 bases from V and 5 bases from J, leaving 16 bases between. The V gene's germline CDR1 is MNHEY and CDR2 SVGAGI. This CDR3 region has 16 residues. CDR3 in amino acids: CASSYSRTGGGYGYTF. CDR3 bases: TGTGCCAGCAGTTACTCGAGGACCGGTGGGGGGTATGGCTACACCTTC.

The rearrangement uses TRBV19 and TRBJ1-2; 8 bases match TRBD1. The germline V gene has CDR1 LNHDA and CDR2 SQIVND (reference sequence). V was clipped by 4 bases and J by 5 bases; unmatched bases: 3. The CDR3 is 13 amino acids. The DNA for the CDR3 is TGTGCCAGTAGTACAGGGGGCGGGTATGGCTACACCTTC. Translation gives CASSTGGGYGYTF.

The chain combines TRBV6-5 with TRBJ2-7; 9 nucleotides align to TRBD1. With V trimmed by 6 bases and J by 7 bases, 13 bases remained unmatched. This CDR3 is 15 amino acids long. Germline CDR1 and CDR2: MNHEY and SVGAGI. The CDR3 DNA reads TGTGCCAGCAGCCCCGGGACAGGGCCCTCGGGAGAGCAGTACTTC. It encodes CASSPGTGPSGEQYF.

The chain links TRBV15 to TRBJ1-5; D gene ambiguous. CDR1 and CDR2 from the germline V gene are LNHNV and YYDKDF (reference sequence). This CDR3 is 16 amino acids long. V shed 2 bases and J shed 2 bases, with 13 bases lying between them. This CDR3 reads CATSRPGQRGNQPQHF. The CDR3, as DNA: TGTGCCACCAGCAGACCGGGCCAGAGGGGCAATCAGCCCCAGCATTTT.